This entry features one T cell receptor beta chain sequence. V lost 3 bases, J lost 2 bases, and 4 bases stayed unmatched. The length of the CDR3 is 13 residues. Germline V gene lookup returns CDR1 GTSNPN and CDR2 SVGIG (reference sequence). The sample is drawn from a study of blood T cell repertoires in COVID-19. On the study more broadly: COVID-19 samples, acute and convalescent, were from the United States, Italy and Spain. The analysed material was cDNA or gDNA that came from T cells, B-cell-depleted T cells, or PBMCs.

Here immunoSEQ multiplex PCR was the method, and the copy in TCRdb shows in-frame clones only, minus some. This sample has 150,000 to 200,000 clones, with about nine tenths found just once. This rearrangement joins TRBV30 to TRBJ2-7, with 7 bases lining up with TRBD1. The TCR comes from a man aged 60 to 75 with active or convalescent COVID-19. The sample was peripheral blood. The CDR3 DNA sequence: TGTGCCTGGAGGGCGCAGGGGGCCTACGAGCAGTACTTC. Translated: CAWRAQGAYEQYF. The full variable domain, completed using reference TRBV30 and TRBJ2-7, is SQTIHQWPATLVQPVGSPLSLECTVEGTSNPNLYWYRQAAGRGLQLLFYSVGIGQISSEVPQNLSASRPQDRQFILSSKKLLLSDSGFYLCAWRAQGAYEQYFGPGTRLTVT.